Included here is one TCR beta chain sequence, with context. Assay used: immunoSEQ multiplex PCR; TCRdb lists only in-frame clones, some missing. The table has roughly 200,000 clones, about nine tenths seen once. This sample is drawn from a study of blood T cell repertoires in COVID-19. The overall study: The cDNA or gDNA used as material had been derived from T cells, B-cell-depleted T cells, or PBMCs.

CDR3 size: 17 residues. The ends lost 2 bases at V and 0 bases at J; junction bases unmatched: 6. Germline V lookup: CDR1 SGHNT, CDR2 YYREEE (reference sequence). The V and J genes are TRBV5-4 and TRBJ2-1, with 9 bases identical to TRBD2. Sequenced: peripheral blood. This receptor was obtained from a man aged 40-49 years with acute or convalescent COVID-19. Here the CDR3 reads CASSLASGANSYNEQFF. CDR3 nucleotide sequence: TGTGCCAGCAGCTTAGCTAGCGGGGCAAACTCCTACAATGAGCAGTTCTTC.